The rows below give T cell receptor beta chains drawn from one sample of a study of CD8 T cells in Susac syndrome. TCRdb ran MiXCR on the immunoSEQ multiplex PCR reads and lists one entry per CDR3 protein. The repertoire holds about 150,000 distinct CDR3 sequences, with about 94% as singletons. The specimen was CD8+ T cells from PBMCs. These receptors were collected from a human donor with multiple sclerosis. The CDR3 runs from the conserved cysteine through the conserved F or W. D genes are given only for firm matches. A row's size may be missing; if present it is once, few, many or a size class.

clone_size | j_call | d_call | v_call | cdr3_length | cdr3_aa | cdr3_nt
NA | TRBJ1-2 | NA | TRBV12-3/TRBV12-4 | 15 | CASSPTGRYGYGYTF | TGTGCCAGCAGTCCGACAGGCCGCTATGGCTATGGCTACACCTTC
NA | TRBJ1-5 | TRBD1 | TRBV12-3/TRBV12-4 | 14 | CASSFTRGRQPQHF | TGTGCCAGCAGTTTCACCAGGGGGCGTCAGCCCCAGCATTTT
NA | TRBJ1-4 | TRBD1 | TRBV28 | 14 | CASSDRGRNEKLFF | TGTGCCAGCAGTGACAGGGGGCGGAATGAAAAACTGTTTTTT
NA | TRBJ2-1 | NA | TRBV30 | 11 | CAWTYAGEQFF | TGTGCCTGGACGTACGCGGGTGAGCAGTTCTTC
NA | TRBJ1-1 | TRBD1 | TRBV20-1 | 14 | CSANGQAGNTEAFF | TGCAGTGCTAACGGACAGGCGGGGAACACTGAAGCTTTCTTT
NA | TRBJ1-1 | NA | TRBV29-1 | 12 | CSVGRVGTEAFF | TGCAGCGTTGGCAGGGTAGGGACTGAAGCTTTCTTT
NA | TRBJ2-7 | NA | TRBV7-9 | 14 | CASSYRGEGDEQYF | TGTGCCAGCAGCTACCGAGGTGAGGGTGACGAGCAGTACTTC
NA | TRBJ2-3 | NA | TRBV5-1 | 14 | CASSLEGGPLTQYF | TGCGCCAGCAGCTTGGAGGGGGGGCCCCTTACGCAGTATTTT
NA | TRBJ1-2 | NA | TRBV9 | 12 | CASSVSGKGYTF | TGTGCCAGCAGCGTATCAGGGAAGGGCTACACCTTC
NA | TRBJ1-1 | NA | TRBV20-1 | 13 | CSARDGRNTEAFF | TGCAGTGCTAGAGATGGGAGGAACACTGAAGCTTTCTTT
NA | TRBJ2-5 | NA | TRBV12-3/TRBV12-4 | 11 | CASRDAETQYF | TGTGCCAGCAGGGACGCGGAGACCCAGTACTTC
NA | TRBJ1-2 | TRBD1 | TRBV20-1 | 13 | CSARPRTGGGYTF | TGCAGTGCTAGACCCCGGACAGGGGGCGGCTACACCTTC
NA | TRBJ2-5 | TRBD2 | TRBV6-6 | 15 | CASSTGTSGDETQYF | TGTGCCAGCAGTACCGGGACTAGCGGAGATGAGACCCAGTACTTC
few | TRBJ2-7 | NA | TRBV29-1 | 11 | CSVEYGNEQYF | TGCAGCGTTGAGTACGGGAACGAGCAGTACTTC
NA | TRBJ2-7 | NA | TRBV19 | 14 | CASSGAGGPYEQYF | TGTGCCAGTAGTGGGGCAGGGGGGCCCTACGAGCAGTACTTC
NA | TRBJ2-7 | NA | TRBV12-3/TRBV12-4 | 12 | CASTPGNYEQYF | TGTGCCAGCACCCCGGGGAACTACGAGCAGTACTTC
NA | TRBJ1-1 | NA | TRBV23-1 | 14 | CASSHPKRGTEAFF | TGCGCCAGCAGTCATCCAAAGCGGGGCACTGAAGCTTTCTTT
NA | TRBJ1-5 | NA | TRBV27 | 15 | CASSLNTAPGQPQHF | TGTGCCAGCAGTTTAAATACAGCCCCGGGACAGCCCCAGCATTTT
NA | TRBJ2-3 | TRBD1 | TRBV3-1 | 16 | CASSPSSTGTTDTQYF | TGTGCCAGCAGCCCATCGTCGACAGGGACCACAGATACGCAGTATTTT
NA | TRBJ1-1 | TRBD1 | TRBV9 | 12 | CASSVTGGKAFF | TGTGCCAGCAGCGTTACAGGGGGGAAAGCTTTCTTT
NA | TRBJ1-5 | TRBD1 | TRBV16 | 14 | CASTGTDSNQPQHF | TGTGCCAGCACCGGGACAGATAGCAATCAGCCCCAGCATTTT
NA | TRBJ1-5 | NA | TRBV4-1 | 14 | CASSQASQGRPQHF | TGCGCCAGCAGCCAAGCTTCCCAGGGACGGCCCCAGCATTTT
NA | TRBJ1-6 | TRBD1 | TRBV7-9 | 13 | CASRTGGISPLHF | TGTGCCAGTCGAACAGGGGGAATTTCACCCCTCCACTTT
NA | TRBJ1-1 | TRBD1 | TRBV27 | 15 | CASSYGTGGKTEAFF | TGTGCCAGCAGTTATGGGACAGGGGGAAAAACTGAAGCTTTCTTT
NA | TRBJ2-1 | TRBD1 | TRBV18 | 14 | CASADRDGSNEQFF | TGTGCCAGCGCCGACAGGGATGGCTCCAATGAGCAGTTCTTC
NA | TRBJ1-2 | NA | TRBV11-1 | 14 | CASSQRDRRTGYTF | TGTGCCAGCAGCCAAAGGGACCGGCGCACTGGCTACACCTTC
NA | TRBJ1-5 | NA | TRBV20-1 | 13 | CSVWGDSNQPQHF | TGCAGTGTATGGGGGGATAGCAATCAGCCCCAGCATTTT
NA | TRBJ2-7 | NA | TRBV3-1 | 13 | CASSPFKGGEQYF | TGTGCCAGCAGCCCCTTCAAGGGGGGCGAGCAGTACTTC
NA | TRBJ2-5 | NA | TRBV25-1 | 15 | CASSFGASKHETQYF | TGTGCCAGCAGTTTCGGGGCGAGTAAGCATGAGACCCAGTACTTC
NA | TRBJ2-5 | NA | TRBV12-3/TRBV12-4 | 16 | CASRARGSFARETQYF | TGTGCCAGCCGCGCCCGGGGTAGCTTCGCTCGGGAGACCCAGTACTTC
once | TRBJ2-7 | NA | TRBV9 | 13 | CASSGDSPGEQYF | TGTGCCAGCAGCGGCGATTCTCCGGGCGAGCAGTACTTC
NA | TRBJ2-1 | NA | TRBV10-2 | 13 | CASSDRDFDEQFF | TGCGCCAGCAGTGACAGGGACTTTGATGAGCAGTTCTTC
NA | TRBJ1-2 | TRBD1 | TRBV15 | 15 | CATSRVATGTYGYTF | TGTGCCACCAGCAGAGTTGCGACAGGGACCTATGGCTACACCTTC
NA | TRBJ2-2 | TRBD1 | TRBV2 | 14 | CAILGTANTGELFF | TGTGCCATTCTCGGGACAGCGAACACCGGGGAGCTGTTTTTT
NA | TRBJ2-1 | NA | TRBV29-1 | 12 | CSVDPGSNEQFF | TGCAGCGTTGACCCGGGGAGCAATGAGCAGTTCTTC
once | TRBJ1-6 | NA | TRBV30 | 15 | CAWSVPDSDNSPLHF | TGTGCCTGGAGTGTACCAGACAGCGATAATTCACCCCTCCACTTT
once | TRBJ2-5 | NA | TRBV28 | 14 | CASRGRSPRETQYF | TGTGCCAGCAGGGGGAGATCCCCGAGGGAGACCCAGTACTTC
NA | TRBJ2-1 | NA | TRBV29-1 | 13 | CSVERGRDNEQFF | TGCAGCGTTGAGCGGGGACGAGACAATGAGCAGTTCTTC
NA | TRBJ2-1 | TRBD1 | TRBV7-8 | 16 | CASSLALTGSHNEQFF | TGTGCCAGCAGCTTAGCCTTGACAGGGTCCCACAATGAGCAGTTCTTC
NA | TRBJ1-5 | TRBD1 | TRBV27 | 14 | CASSPTGANQPQHF | TGTGCCAGCAGTCCCACAGGGGCTAATCAGCCCCAGCATTTT
NA | TRBJ2-5 | NA | TRBV5-1 | 15 | CASSPPETPEETQYF | TGCGCCAGCAGCCCGCCAGAAACACCAGAAGAGACCCAGTACTTC
NA | TRBJ2-2 | TRBD1 | TRBV29-1 | 16 | CSVDFKGTGDTGELFF | TGCAGCGTTGATTTTAAGGGGACAGGGGACACCGGGGAGCTGTTTTTT
NA | TRBJ2-1 | NA | TRBV14 | 11 | CASSQVEEQFF | TGTGCCAGCAGCCAAGTGGAAGAGCAGTTCTTC
NA | TRBJ2-7 | NA | TRBV27 | 13 | CASSHGTRYEQYF | TGTGCCAGCAGCCACGGGACAAGGTACGAGCAGTACTTC
NA | TRBJ1-2 | TRBD1 | TRBV12-3/TRBV12-4 | 14 | CASSLAGTGDGYTF | TGTGCCAGCAGTTTAGCTGGGACAGGGGATGGCTACACCTTC
NA | TRBJ2-5 | NA | TRBV7-8 | 15 | CASNRPGLGQETQYF | TGTGCCAGCAACCGTCCGGGACTGGGACAAGAGACCCAGTACTTC
NA | TRBJ2-3 | TRBD2 | TRBV14 | 17 | CASSQGSPRGSTDTQYF | TGTGCCAGCAGCCAAGGAAGCCCGCGGGGGAGCACAGATACGCAGTATTTT
NA | TRBJ1-5 | TRBD1 | TRBV7-9 | 16 | CASSLTGTGVNQPQHF | TGTGCCAGCAGCTTGACCGGGACAGGGGTCAATCAGCCCCAGCATTTT